This passage covers 18 T cell receptor beta chains from one sample sequenced in a study of monozygotic twins with cystic fibrosis. Libraries were prepared by immunoSEQ multiplex PCR; TCRdb keeps only in-frame clonotypes and omits some of them. The table records around 30,000 clones, roughly nine tenths of them present only once. Sequenced input: blood. These receptors came from a girl aged 2 to 9 with cystic fibrosis.

V gene TRBV5-5 combines with J gene TRBJ1-1; unclear D gene. The CDR3 extends over 14 amino acids. Germline CDR1 reads SGHKS; CDR2 reads YYEKEE (reference sequence). Trimming cost V 0 bases and J 8 bases, with 14 bases left between them. Here the CDR3 DNA reads TGTGCCAGCAGCTTGGATTCTTTCCTCGAGGAAGCTTTCTTT. Translated, it gives CASSLDSFLEEAFF.

V gene TRBV4-2 combines with J gene TRBJ2-7; D is perhaps TRBD2 (6 bases). Germline V CDR1 and CDR2: LGHNA, YNFKEQ. V lost 4 bases and J 0 bases, leaving 16 bases between the germline ends. This CDR3 has 16 residues. For the CDR3, the DNA is TGTGCCAGCAGCCCCAACCCTAGCGTCGGCTCCTACGAGCAGTACTTC. It translates to CASSPNPSVGSYEQYF.

The chain carries TRBV27 and TRBJ2-6; TRBD2 agrees at 11 bases. CDR3 length: 23 amino acids. The V gene's germline CDR1 is MNHEY and CDR2 SMNVEV (reference sequence). Trimming removed 6 bases from V and 4 bases from J; junction bases left unmatched: 26. Here the CDR3 DNA reads TGTGCCAGCAGCCCTTTACCTCCGGGACTAGCGGAAATGGGAATTTGGGGGGCCAACGTCCTGACTTTC. Its protein product is CASSPLPPGLAEMGIWGANVLTF.

This clone was counted once. The CDR3, as DNA: TGTGCCAGCAGCTTGGACGGGACTGGAGTTTTTTTTGGGGCCAACGTCCTGACTTTC. Protein product: CASSLDGTGVFFGANVLTF. V usage is TRBV5-6 and J usage is TRBJ2-6, with a possible D match to TRBD2 (6 bases). This CDR3 comprises 19 residues. Germline V gives CDR1 SGHDT, CDR2 YYEEEE. The germline V and J ends were trimmed by 0 bases and 3 bases, with 19 bases remaining between them.

Written as DNA, the CDR3 is TGCGCCAGCAGCCAAGCGATTTTAGCGGGAGCTTACGAGCAGTACTTC. Its protein product is CASSQAILAGAYEQYF. This chain links TRBV4-1 with TRBJ2-7, with TRBD2 identical over 9 bases. The CDR3 totals 16 residues. The germline gives CDR1 MGHRA, CDR2 YSYEKL. V shed 1 base, J shed 4 bases, and the junction held 8 bases outside the gene matches.

The chain recombines TRBV5-1 with TRBJ2-4, with 14 bases aligning to TRBD2. The junction had 14 bases not matched to a gene; V was cut back by 3 bases and J by 9 bases. The CDR3 runs 18 residues. CDR1 is SGHRS, CDR2 YFSETQ, per germline. CDR3 nucleotide sequence: TGCGCCAGCAGCTCCATCCCGGGACTAGCGGGAGTCGGGGGCATTCAGTACTTC. Protein: CASSSIPGLAGVGGIQYF.

The chain has TRBV7-8 and TRBJ1-2; a weak D match, TRBD1 (5 bases). Trimming shortened V by 4 bases and J by 6 bases, and 15 bases separated the two germline ends. The CDR3 sequence is 14 residues long. Germline lookup yields CDR1 SGHVS and CDR2 FQNEAQ. This chain's CDR3 is CASSSLGGSNGYTF. The CDR3 coding sequence is TGTGCCAGCAGCTCCCTGGGGGGATCGAATGGCTACACCTTC. The variable domain in full, completed from reference TRBV7-8 and TRBJ1-2, reads GAGVSQSPRYKVAKRGQDVALRCDPISGHVSLFWYQQALGQGPEFLTYFQNEAQLDKSGLPSDRFFAERPEGSVSTLKIQRTQQEDSAVYLCASSSLGGSNGYTFGSGTRLTVV.

V and J are TRBV2 and TRBJ2-1; TRBD2 is a possible D gene (5 bases). CDR1 and CDR2 (germline): SNHLY, FYNNEI. The CDR3 length is 12 residues. V lost 6 bases to trimming and J lost 9 bases, with 12 bases between them. The CDR3 nucleotides read TGTGCCAGCAGAGGAGAGGGTAGTGAGCAGTTCTTC. Protein product: CASRGEGSEQFF.

The chain couples TRBV11-2 to TRBJ1-1, with TRBD1 matching over 9 bases. The J segment lost 7 bases and the V segment lost 5 bases, leaving 11 bases of the junction unmatched. From germline, CDR1 is SGHAT and CDR2 FQNNGV. This CDR3 comprises 15 residues. The CDR3 DNA reads as TGTGCCAGCAGCGCCGGGACAGGGATTGCAAGTGAAGCTTTCTTT. Translation: CASSAGTGIASEAFF.

The chain recombines TRBV19 with TRBJ1-1; no reliable D call. The CDR3 is made up of 14 amino acids. V lost 5 bases and J 0 bases, leaving 10 bases between the germline ends. In germline, CDR1 is LNHDA, CDR2 SQIVND (reference sequence). The CDR3 DNA reads TGTGCCAGTAGTCCCAACACCATGAACACTGAAGCTTTCTTT. Protein: CASSPNTMNTEAFF.

The V gene is TRBV2, the J gene TRBJ1-6, with a weak D call TRBD1 (6 bases). V was pared by 3 bases and J by 9 bases, with 15 bases between. Germline V lookup: CDR1 SNHLY, CDR2 FYNNEI. The CDR3 has 15 residues. The CDR3 sequence is CASSEGGADLSPLHF. The CDR3, as DNA: TGTGCCAGCAGTGAGGGGGGGGCAGATCTTTCACCCCTCCACTTT.

The chain links TRBV10-3 to TRBJ1-1; D remains ambiguous. This CDR3 spans 13 amino acids. Between the trimmed V and J ends, which lost 1 base and 7 bases, there was a span of 10 bases. Germline loops: CDR1 ENHRY, CDR2 SYGVKD. The CDR3: CAISEYGGIEAFF. The CDR3 nucleotides read TGTGCCATCAGTGAGTACGGTGGGATTGAAGCTTTCTTT.

The chain links TRBV5-8 to TRBJ1-1; no firm D call. Germline assignment: CDR1 SGHTS and CDR2 YDEGEE. V lost 1 base, J lost 3 bases, and 13 bases lay in between. CDR3 length equals 15 residues. The CDR3 region has the DNA TGTGCCAGCAGCTTGTTGTCGGGGTGGTACACTGAAGCTTTCTTT. It encodes CASSLLSGWYTEAFF. Full variable domain (outside the CDR3, taken from reference TRBV5-8 and TRBJ1-1): EAGVTQSPTHLIKTRGQQATLRCSPISGHTSVYWYQQALGLGLQFLLWYDEGEERNRGNFPPRFSGRQFPNYSSELNVNALELEDSALYLCASSLLSGWYTEAFFGQGTRLTVV.

In this sample, this clone turned up once. The chain combines TRBV4-1 with TRBJ2-3; D possibly uses TRBD1 or TRBD2 (5 bases each). V lost 0 bases and J lost 6, with 13 bases in between. The CDR3 contains 15 residues. Germline V gives CDR1 MGHRA, CDR2 YSYEKL. For the CDR3, the DNA is TGCGCCAGCAGCCAAGATCAAAACGGGGCGGATACGCAGTATTTT. As protein: CASSQDQNGADTQYF.

This clone was found a few times. The rearrangement links TRBV6-5 to TRBJ2-1; D remains unclear. Germline-derived CDR1 and CDR2 are MNHEY and SVGAGI. The CDR3 contains 13 residues. Trimming took off 6 bases at V and 7 bases at J, with 13 bases between the two ends. CDR3 in amino acids: CASRLGPSNEQFF. For the CDR3, the DNA is TGTGCCAGCAGATTAGGCCCGTCGAATGAGCAGTTCTTC.

This chain links TRBV11-2 with TRBJ2-7, with D perhaps matching TRBD1 (7 bases). The CDR3 extends over 15 amino acids. The germline gives CDR1 SGHAT, CDR2 FQNNGV. Deletions cut 6 bases from V and 0 bases from J, with 15 bases between. CDR3 residues: CASSSSGDSSYEQYF. CDR3 DNA: TGTGCCAGCAGTTCCTCGGGGGACAGCTCCTACGAGCAGTACTTC.

The chain links TRBV9 to TRBJ1-6, with TRBD1 matching over 9 bases. After removal of 4 bases from V and 12 bases from J, the junction contained 11 bases not matched to a gene. Per the germline V gene, CDR1 is SGDLS and CDR2 is YYNGEE. This CDR3 is built from 15 residues. Here the CDR3 reads CASSPTSRDRVPLHF. CDR3 nucleotides: TGTGCCAGCAGCCCCACCTCCCGGGACAGGGTACCCCTCCACTTT.

The V gene is TRBV13, the J gene TRBJ1-3; no clear D. V dropped 4 bases and J dropped 4 bases, with 8 bases sitting between them. Germline values: CDR1 PRHDT, CDR2 FYEKMQ (reference sequence). The CDR3 is 13 residues long. For the CDR3, the DNA is TGTGCCAGCAGCTCCACGGGAGGAAACACCATATATTTT. Its protein product is CASSSTGGNTIYF.